The sequence of this T cell receptor (beta chain) was determined in a study of CD8 T cells in ankylosing spondylitis. General study results and limits: Reports say disease-linked clones showed up significantly more in matched ankylosing spondylitis synovial fluid. Reactive arthritis synovial fluid and blood were previously reported to contain some motif variants. Seemingly distinctive of ankylosing spondylitis blood was a TCR beta motif formed by eight highly homologous variants.

For TCR beta, libraries came from quantitative 5'-RACE with molecular barcodes. TCRdb recomputed calls from the 5' RACE reads with MiXCR, one row per CDR3 protein. The table has around 440,000 distinct CDR3 sequences, roughly a sixth seen once; the top ten hold approximately 1%. V was pared by 4 bases and J by 4 bases, with 14 bases between. In germline, CDR1 is SGHVS, CDR2 FQNEAQ. This CDR3 is 15 amino acids long. Worth noting for this clonotype: Antigen unknown.

Sequenced sample: blood, either unsorted or a sorted T cell fraction (not recorded which). The TCR sequence derives from a male donor with ankylosing spondylitis. The chain links TRBV7-8 to TRBJ2-1; TRBD2 is a possible D gene (6 bases). DNA for the CDR3: TGTGCCAGCAGCTGGCGGGGCTCGGGTTACAATGAGCAGTTCTTC. This codes for CASSWRGSGYNEQFF.